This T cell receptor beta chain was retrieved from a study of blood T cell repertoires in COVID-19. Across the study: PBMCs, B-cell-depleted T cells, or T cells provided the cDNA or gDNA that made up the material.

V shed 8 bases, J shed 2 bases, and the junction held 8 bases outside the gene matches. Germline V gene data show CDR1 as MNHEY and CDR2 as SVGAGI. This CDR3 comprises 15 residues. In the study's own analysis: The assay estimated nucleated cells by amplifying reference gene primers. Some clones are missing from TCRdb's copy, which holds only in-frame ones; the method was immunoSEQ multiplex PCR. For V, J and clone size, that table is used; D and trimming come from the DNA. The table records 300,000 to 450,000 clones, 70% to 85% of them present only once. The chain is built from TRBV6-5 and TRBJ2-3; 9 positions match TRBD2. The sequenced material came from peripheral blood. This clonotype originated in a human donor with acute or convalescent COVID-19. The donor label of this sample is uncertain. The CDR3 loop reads CASLFSGGYTDTQYF. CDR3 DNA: TGTGCCAGCCTATTCAGCGGGGGGTACACAGATACGCAGTATTTT.